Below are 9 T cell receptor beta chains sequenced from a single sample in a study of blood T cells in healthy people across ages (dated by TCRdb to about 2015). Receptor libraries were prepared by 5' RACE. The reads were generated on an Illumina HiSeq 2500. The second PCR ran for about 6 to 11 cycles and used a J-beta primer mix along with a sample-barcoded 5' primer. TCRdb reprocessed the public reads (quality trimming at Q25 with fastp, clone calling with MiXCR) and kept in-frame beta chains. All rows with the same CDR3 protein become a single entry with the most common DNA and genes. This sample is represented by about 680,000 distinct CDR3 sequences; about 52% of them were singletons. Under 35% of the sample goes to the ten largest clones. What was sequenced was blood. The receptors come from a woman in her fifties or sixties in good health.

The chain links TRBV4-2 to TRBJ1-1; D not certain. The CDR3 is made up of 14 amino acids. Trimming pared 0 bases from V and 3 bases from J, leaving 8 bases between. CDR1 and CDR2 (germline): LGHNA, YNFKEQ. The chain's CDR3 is CASSQEHRYTEAFF. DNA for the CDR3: TGTGCCAGCAGCCAAGAACACCGTTACACTGAAGCTTTCTTT.

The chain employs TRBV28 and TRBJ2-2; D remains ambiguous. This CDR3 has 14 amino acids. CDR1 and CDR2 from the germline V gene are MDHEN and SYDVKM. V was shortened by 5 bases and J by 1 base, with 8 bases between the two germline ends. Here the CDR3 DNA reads TGTGCCAGCAGTAAGTTCAGGAACACCGGGGAGCTGTTTTTT. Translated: CASSKFRNTGELFF.

The CDR3 loop reads CASSFGTGVTYEQYF. The CDR3 DNA is TGTGCCAGCAGTTTCGGGACAGGGGTAACCTACGAGCAGTACTTC. The chain combines TRBV28 with TRBJ2-7, with TRBD1 identical over 10 bases. This CDR3 comprises 15 residues. Germline V gene data show CDR1 as MDHEN and CDR2 as SYDVKM. The V and J ends lost 3 bases and 2 bases, in that order; junction bases with no gene match: 4.

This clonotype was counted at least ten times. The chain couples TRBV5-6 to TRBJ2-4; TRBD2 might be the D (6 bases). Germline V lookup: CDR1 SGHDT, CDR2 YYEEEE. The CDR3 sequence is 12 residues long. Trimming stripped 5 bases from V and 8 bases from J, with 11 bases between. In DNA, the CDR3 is TGTGCCAGCAGTGGAGGGTCGTACATTCAGTACTTC. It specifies CASSGGSYIQYF.

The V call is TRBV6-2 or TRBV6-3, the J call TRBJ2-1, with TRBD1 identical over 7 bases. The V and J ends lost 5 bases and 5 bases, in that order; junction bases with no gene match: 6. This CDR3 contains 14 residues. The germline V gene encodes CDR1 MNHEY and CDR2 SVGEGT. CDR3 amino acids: CASSTDRVHNEQFF. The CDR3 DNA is TGTGCCAGCAGTACAGACAGGGTCCACAATGAGCAGTTCTTC.

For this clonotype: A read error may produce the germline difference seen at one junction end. CDR3 bases: TGCAGTGCTCAAGGACGGAGCTCCTACGGGCAGTACTTC. Amino acids: CSAQGRSSYGQYF. This chain links TRBV20-1 with TRBJ2-7; D not resolved. Germline V gene data show CDR1 as DFQATT and CDR2 as SNEGSKA (reference sequence). The CDR3 contains 13 residues.

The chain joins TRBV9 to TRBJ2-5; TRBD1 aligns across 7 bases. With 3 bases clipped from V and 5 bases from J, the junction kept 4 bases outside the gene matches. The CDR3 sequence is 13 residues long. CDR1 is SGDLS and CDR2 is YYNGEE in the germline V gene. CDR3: CASSGQGRETQYF. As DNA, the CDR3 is TGTGCCAGCAGCGGACAGGGTCGGGAGACCCAGTACTTC. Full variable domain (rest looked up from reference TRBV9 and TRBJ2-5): DSGVTQTPKHLITATGQRVTLRCSPRSGDLSVYWYQQSLDQGLQFLIQYYNGEERAKGNILERFSAQQFPDLHSELNLSSLELGDSALYFCASSGQGRETQYFGPGTRLLVL.

CDR3 DNA sequence: TGTGCCAGCAGTTTAGGAGCGGGACAAGAGCAGTACTTC. Its translation: CASSLGAGQEQYF. V usage is TRBV28 and J usage is TRBJ2-4, with D perhaps matching TRBD2 (7 bases). This CDR3 contains 13 residues. Trimming shortened V by 2 bases and J by 13 bases, and 15 bases separated the two germline ends. Germline CDR1 is MDHEN and CDR2 is SYDVKM.

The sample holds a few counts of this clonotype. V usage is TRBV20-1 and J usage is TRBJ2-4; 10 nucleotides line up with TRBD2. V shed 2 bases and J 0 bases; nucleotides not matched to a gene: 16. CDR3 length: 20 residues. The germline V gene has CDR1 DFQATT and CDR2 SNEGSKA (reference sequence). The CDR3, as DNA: TGCAGTGCTAGACCCGCTCGTGCTAGCGGGAGCGACTTAGCCAAAAACATTCAGTACTTC. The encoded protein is CSARPARASGSDLAKNIQYF.